This T cell receptor beta chain is drawn from a study of patients and donors after allogeneic stem cell transplantation. MiXCR was run by TCRdb on the RT-PCR reads, yielding one entry per CDR3 protein. The table lists 70,000 to 95,000 distinct CDR3 sequences, around 5% of them singletons, with 2.6% in the top ten. This CDR3 has 13 amino acids. The V gene lost 3 bases and the J gene lost 4 bases, with 9 bases spanning the gap. This clonotype was detected ten times or more. The receptor was isolated from a human donor who was either an allogeneic HSCT recipient or a stem cell or donor lymphocyte infusion donor (not recorded which). It is not recorded whose cells these are; they may come from a transplant donor. Specimen: blood, either unsorted or a sorted T cell fraction (not recorded which). The chain recombines TRBV12-3 or TRBV12-4 with TRBJ1-1; D possibly corresponds to TRBD1 (5 bases). CDR3 sequence (DNA): TGTGCCAGCAGTTTTCGGAGGGGCACTGAAGCTTTCTTT. It encodes CASSFRRGTEAFF.